This TCR beta chain was identified during a study of CD8+ T cells in alopecia areata. The CDR3 sequence is 14 residues long. V gave up 3 bases and J gave up 3 bases, with 13 bases separating them. CDR1 SQVTM and CDR2 ANQGSEA come from the germline V gene. Extraction of RNA preceded its reverse transcription into cDNA, which served as the sequencing template. The data were produced by immunoSEQ multiplex PCR, yet TCRdb's version contains in-frame clones alone and is incomplete. The table shows about 280,000 clones, with roughly 64% occurring only once. Treatment: oral pan-JAK inhibitor, 5-10 mg twice daily. Only a few counts were recorded for this clone.

The TCR originated in a human donor with alopecia areata. The chain carries TRBV29-1 and TRBJ2-3; tentative D call: TRBD2 (5 bases). The input for sequencing was CD4+ T cells sorted from blood, taken at week 24, from a patient treated with tofacitinib. CDR3 amino acids: CSVDGPWETDTQYF. CDR3 nucleotide sequence: TGCAGCGTTGACGGTCCTTGGGAGACAGATACGCAGTATTTT.